Below are 21 T cell receptor beta chains sequenced from a single sample in a study of resident and recirculating memory T cells in vitiligo. Clones were read by immunoSEQ multiplex PCR, and TCRdb kept only the in-frame ones, dropping some. In the table there are around 43,000 clones, nearly 95% of which are singletons. The specimen was blood. These receptors all stem from a male donor with vitiligo.

The chain recombines TRBV7-9 with TRBJ2-2; 8 bases are a match to TRBD1. This CDR3 is 15 amino acids long. Germline lookup yields CDR1 SEHNR and CDR2 FQNEAQ (reference sequence). V shed 1 base and J 5 bases; nucleotides not matched to a gene: 3. Here the CDR3 reads CASSLGQGATGELFF. In DNA form, the CDR3 reads TGTGCCAGCAGCTTAGGTCAGGGGGCGACCGGGGAGCTGTTTTTT. Supplemented by reference TRBV7-9 and TRBJ2-2, the full variable domain reads DTGVSQNPRHKITKRGQNVTFRCDPISEHNRLYWYRQTLGQGPEFLTYFQNEAQLEKSRLLSDRFSAERPKGSFSTLEIQRTEQGDSAMYLCASSLGQGATGELFFGEGSRLTVL.

J is TRBJ2-2 and V is TRBV9, with 8 bases fitting TRBD2. CDR1 is SGDLS, CDR2 YYNGEE, per germline. This CDR3 comprises 15 residues. Losses at the gene ends were 4 bases for V and 5 bases for J; bases not matched to a gene: 7. CDR3 sequence: CASSLAGGGTGELFF. CDR3 nucleotides: TGTGCCAGCAGCCTCGCCGGCGGGGGGACCGGGGAGCTGTTTTTT.

This rearrangement joins TRBV30 to TRBJ2-2, with a possible D match to TRBD1 (6 bases). The V gene lost 5 bases and the J gene lost 6 bases, with 10 bases spanning the gap. This CDR3 spans 12 amino acids. Germline CDR1 and CDR2: GTSNPN and SVGIG (reference sequence). CDR3 sequence (DNA): TGTGCCTGGTTCAGGGGCGCCGGGGAGCTGTTTTTT. The encoded protein is CAWFRGAGELFF.

This chain's CDR3 is CASSSQKGGNSPLHF. Written as DNA, the CDR3 is TGTGCCAGCAGCTCCCAAAAGGGGGGGAATTCACCCCTCCACTTT. The chain recombines TRBV7-2 with TRBJ1-6; D may be TRBD1 (6 bases). The CDR3 sequence is 15 residues long. Trimming removed 4 bases from V and 7 bases from J, with 14 bases in between. Germline assignment: CDR1 SGHTA and CDR2 FQGNSA.

CDR3 amino acids: CASSLGTSGGDTQYF. CDR3 sequence (DNA): TGTGCCAGCAGCTTGGGGACTAGCGGGGGGGATACGCAGTATTTT. The J gene is TRBJ2-3, the V gene TRBV5-6; 14 bases align to TRBD2. With V trimmed by 0 bases and J by 6 bases, 0 bases remained unmatched. CDR3 length equals 15 residues. Germline V gene data show CDR1 as SGHDT and CDR2 as YYEEEE.

This sequence joins TRBV7-3 and TRBJ2-3, with 7 bases fitting TRBD2. CDR3 length: 16 residues. Germline CDR1 and CDR2: SGHTA and FQGTGA. The V segment lost 4 bases and the J segment 1 base; nucleotides outside the gene matches: 8. The CDR3 protein is CASSSELGGGTDTQYF. In DNA form, the CDR3 reads TGTGCCAGCAGCTCGGAGCTGGGGGGGGGCACAGATACGCAGTATTTT.

This clone was recorded a few times. The gene calls are TRBV15 and TRBJ2-1; 7 nucleotides match TRBD2. CDR1 LNHNV and CDR2 YYDKDF come from the germline V gene (reference sequence). V shed 1 base, J shed 4 bases, and the junction held 7 bases outside the gene matches. There are 16 residues in the CDR3. This chain's CDR3 is CATSRARGSGYNEQFF. The CDR3 nucleotides are TGTGCCACCAGCAGAGCCCGGGGTAGCGGGTACAATGAGCAGTTCTTC. Drawing the rest from reference TRBV15 and TRBJ2-1, the complete variable domain is DAMVIQNPRYQVTQFGKPVTLSCSQTLNHNVMYWYQQKSSQAPKLLFHYYDKDFNNEADTPDNFQSRRPNTSFCFLDIRSPGLGDTAMYLCATSRARGSGYNEQFFGPGTRLTVL.

In this sample, this clone turned up once. The chain couples TRBV6-5 to TRBJ2-5; tentative D call: TRBD1 (5 bases). Germline assignment: CDR1 MNHEY and CDR2 SVGAGI. This CDR3 spans 13 amino acids. V was pared by 3 bases and J by 4 bases, with 9 bases between. DNA for the CDR3: TGTGCCAGCAGTTATGCAGGGCTAGAGACCCAGTACTTC. It translates to CASSYAGLETQYF.

This chain connects TRBV4-1 to TRBJ2-2; possible D gene TRBD1, 6 bases. CDR1 MGHRA and CDR2 YSYEKL come from the germline V gene. The CDR3 runs 16 residues. V lost 2 bases and J 2 bases, leaving 12 bases between the germline ends. The CDR3 protein is CASSQRDTGNTGELFF. DNA of the CDR3: TGCGCCAGCAGCCAAAGGGACACCGGTAACACCGGGGAGCTGTTTTTT.

This clone is a singleton in its sample. The rearrangement uses TRBV4-3 and TRBJ1-4; D uncertain. The germline V gene has CDR1 LGHNA and CDR2 YSLEER. CDR3 length: 14 amino acids. V was cut by 1 base and J by 8 bases, with 11 bases left in between. The CDR3 sequence is CASSQAGLGEKLFF. The CDR3 DNA follows: TGCGCCAGCAGCCAAGCTGGCCTGGGCGAAAAACTGTTTTTT.

About this clone: Other DNA sequences in the sample encode the same CDR3. The rearrangement uses TRBV9 and TRBJ1-6; D may be TRBD1 (5 bases). V lost 2 bases and J lost 0, with 9 bases in between. The CDR3 length is 16 residues. CDR1 SGDLS and CDR2 YYNGEE come from the germline V gene. In DNA, the CDR3 is TGTGCCAGCAGCGTGGGGGGGAGCTCCTATAATTCACCCCTCCACTTT. Translating it yields CASSVGGSSYNSPLHF.

J is TRBJ2-5 and V is TRBV12-5, with D perhaps TRBD1 (6 bases). The CDR3 has 13 residues. The ends were cut back, 6 bases at V and 2 bases at J, with 10 bases in the middle. Germline V gives CDR1 LGHNT, CDR2 FRNRAP. CDR3 nucleotide sequence: TGTGCTAGTGGAGATACAGGGCAAGAGACCCAGTACTTC. The encoded protein is CASGDTGQETQYF.

V usage is TRBV11-2 and J usage is TRBJ2-1; maybe TRBD2 (7 bases). The V gene lost 2 bases and the J gene lost 10 bases, with 18 bases spanning the gap. Per the germline V gene, CDR1 is SGHAT and CDR2 is FQNNGV. The length of the CDR3 is 15 residues. The CDR3 reads CASSLLAGAQSEQFF. CDR3 DNA: TGTGCCAGCAGCTTATTGGCGGGGGCCCAATCCGAGCAGTTCTTC. The full variable domain, with the rest looked up from reference TRBV11-2 and TRBJ2-1, is EAGVAQSPRYKIIEKRQSVAFWCNPISGHATLYWYQQILGQGPKLLIQFQNNGVVDDSQLPKDRFSAERLKGVDSTLKIQPAKLEDSAVYLCASSLLAGAQSEQFFGPGTRLTVL.

This chain connects TRBV11-1 to TRBJ2-2, with D unclear. The V gene's germline CDR1 is SGHAT and CDR2 FQDESV (reference sequence). The CDR3 is 14 residues long. V shed 1 base and J shed 1 base, with 4 bases lying between them. The CDR3 bases are TGTGCCAGCAGCTTAGTTAAGAACACCGGGGAGCTGTTTTTT. Translated: CASSLVKNTGELFF.

Relative to its sample, this clone is medium-sized (0.01 to 0.1%). The V call is TRBV7-8, the J call TRBJ1-2, with TRBD1 as a possible D gene (5 bases). The CDR3 is 14 residues long. V was pared by 0 bases and J by 8 bases, with 13 bases between. Germline CDR1 reads SGHVS; CDR2 reads FQNEAQ. CDR3 sequence: CASSLASTGRGYTF. CDR3 nucleotides: TGTGCCAGCAGCTTAGCCTCAACAGGTCGCGGCTACACCTTC.

The chain carries TRBV7-2 and TRBJ1-2; no reliable D call. The CDR3 is 15 amino acids. In germline, CDR1 is SGHTA, CDR2 FQGNSA. V dropped 1 base and J dropped 5 bases, with 14 bases sitting between them. The CDR3 here is CASSLVARARYGYTF. Here the CDR3 DNA reads TGTGCCAGCAGCTTAGTGGCCAGAGCTAGGTATGGCTACACCTTC.

Notes on this clone: Its ends do not fully match the called genes, so a read error is possible. The chain employs TRBV7-2 and TRBJ2-7; 8 nucleotides align to TRBD1. The germline gives CDR1 SGHTA, CDR2 FQGNSA. The CDR3 has 15 residues. DNA of the CDR3: TGTGCCAGCAGCCCTACCGGGACAGGATCCTCCGAGCAGTACTTC. Translated: CASSPTGTGSSEQYF.

This chain uses TRBV11-3 with TRBJ2-3, with a tentative D call TRBD2 (6 bases). V lost 5 bases and J 0 bases, leaving 9 bases between the germline ends. This CDR3 spans 14 amino acids. From germline, CDR1 is SGHNT and CDR2 YENEEA. The CDR3 sequence: CASSPGGSTDTQYF. DNA of the CDR3: TGTGCCAGCAGCCCCGGGGGTAGCACAGATACGCAGTATTTT.

This chain uses TRBV30 with TRBJ1-4; D is ambiguous. The V gene lost 0 bases and the J gene lost 3 bases, with 14 bases spanning the gap. The CDR3 is 16 residues long. Germline V gene sequence: CDR1 GTSNPN, CDR2 SVGIG (reference sequence). The CDR3 region is CAWSVSIPSSNEKLFF. The DNA for the CDR3 is TGTGCCTGGAGTGTATCAATCCCCAGTTCTAATGAAAAACTGTTTTTT.

The gene calls are TRBV7-3 and TRBJ1-2, with TRBD1 as a possible D gene (5 bases). The CDR3 is 13 amino acids. Trimming took off 5 bases at V and 8 bases at J, with 15 bases between the two ends. Per germline, CDR1 SGHTA and CDR2 FQGTGA. CDR3 DNA sequence: TGTGCCAGCAGCGTTTCGGGAGGGGCGGGCTACACCTTC. Its translation: CASSVSGGAGYTF.

The rearrangement links TRBV7-9 to TRBJ1-3; D might be TRBD1 (6 bases). The CDR3 loop spans 15 amino acids. With 4 bases removed from V and 2 bases from J, the gap between germline ends came to 12 bases. Germline lookup yields CDR1 SEHNR and CDR2 FQNEAQ (reference sequence). This chain's CDR3 is CASSWGRGAGNTIYF. CDR3 sequence (DNA): TGTGCCAGCAGCTGGGGCAGGGGCGCTGGAAACACCATATATTTT.